This TCR beta chain was captured in a study of T cells after yellow fever vaccination. Study at large: Low-cell-number fractions underwent preparation using SMART-Seq v4 Ultra Low Input.

TCR cDNA, made by 5'RACE template switching, carried an added universal primer site and UMIs. Using its own MiXCR run on the 5' RACE reads, TCRdb lists one record per CDR3 protein. The sample consists of some 600,000 distinct CDR3 sequences, 9% to 15% of them appearing once. Study-level points and caveats: Repertoires obtained by FACS sorting could include abundant clonotypes that entered as contaminants from the bulk population. Clones that expanded after primary vaccination mostly reappeared after the booster (nearly 98% CD4, around 87% CD8).

This clonotype has just a few counts. Antigen: not known. The CDR3 extends over 14 amino acids. Per germline, CDR1 SGHDT and CDR2 YYEEEE. V shed 10 bases and J 0 bases; nucleotides not matched to a gene: 8. This chain connects TRBV5-6 to TRBJ2-7, with 9 nucleotides matching TRBD2. The sequence came from a man younger than 45 who received the YFV17D yellow fever vaccine. Here the sequenced sample was PBMCs, taken on the day of the yellow fever booster vaccination. DNA for the CDR3: TGTGCCGCCAGCGGGAGGCCTGGCTCCTACGAGCAGTACTTC. Protein sequence: CAASGRPGSYEQYF.